Shown below are 14 T cell receptor beta chains from a single sample sequenced in a study of T cells after yellow fever vaccination. Each CDR3 protein gets one entry after TCRdb re-called the 5' RACE reads with MiXCR. Of a few hundred thousand distinct CDR3 sequences listed, around 4.5% are singletons. Sequencing was performed on PBMCs, taken 15 days after the yellow fever booster vaccination. The receptors were sampled from a man younger than 35 who received the YFV17D yellow fever vaccine.

The V gene is TRBV5-1, the J gene TRBJ2-3; 7 positions match TRBD1. The V and J ends lost 2 bases and 6 bases, in that order; junction bases with no gene match: 9. Per germline, CDR1 SGHRS and CDR2 YFSETQ. The CDR3 is 15 residues long. DNA for the CDR3: TGCGCCAGCAGCTTCGAATGGGACAGCTATGATACGCAGTATTTT. Amino acid sequence: CASSFEWDSYDTQYF.

This clonotype was found many times. A read error may produce the germline difference seen at one junction end. V gene TRBV7-7 combines with J gene TRBJ2-5; D gene uncertain. Germline values: CDR1 SSHAT, CDR2 FNYEAQ (reference sequence). The CDR3 covers 15 residues. The CDR3 sequence is CASSSPSVRGETQYF. The CDR3 region has the DNA TGTGCTAGCAGCTCCCCAAGCGTGCGAGGAGAGACCCAGTACTTC.

This clonotype was seen more than once but under ten times. J is TRBJ1-5 and V is TRBV7-2; D unresolved. This CDR3 is built from 14 residues. The V end was cut by 3 bases, the J end by 0 bases, with 6 bases between. The germline gives CDR1 SGHTA, CDR2 FQGNSA. CDR3: CASSFLNSNQPQHF. The DNA of the CDR3 is TGTGCCAGCAGCTTCTTAAATAGCAATCAGCCCCAGCATTTT.

This clonotype was counted ten times or more. V usage is TRBV3-1 and J usage is TRBJ1-1; no firm D call. CDR1 is LGHDT and CDR2 is YNNKEL in the germline V gene (reference sequence). V was pared by 4 bases and J by 1 base, with 4 bases between. The CDR3 totals 12 residues. CDR3 bases: TGTGCCAGCAGCCCACAGAACACTGAAGCTTTCTTT. This translates into CASSPQNTEAFF. Drawing the rest from reference TRBV3-1 and TRBJ1-1, the complete variable domain is DTAVSQTPKYLVTQMGNDKSIKCEQNLGHDTMYWYKQDSKKFLKIMFSYNNKELIINETVPNRFSPKSPDKAHLNLHINSLELGDSAVYFCASSPQNTEAFFGQGTRLTVV.

This clonotype has at least ten counts. This sequence joins TRBV6-6 and TRBJ2-3; D is perhaps TRBD1 (6 bases). The V and J ends lost 4 bases and 4 bases respectively, with 12 bases between them. The CDR3 contains 14 residues. Germline V gene lookup returns CDR1 MNHNY and CDR2 SVGAGI (reference sequence). CDR3 bases: TGTGCCAGCAGTTTCGGACAGAACGCAGATACGCAGTATTTT. Amino acid sequence: CASSFGQNADTQYF.

This clonotype has only a few counts. The chain uses TRBV10-3 and TRBJ2-2; the match to TRBD2 covers 7 bases. CDR1 and CDR2 from the germline V gene are ENHRY and SYGVKD. Trimming at V came to 4 bases and at J to 7 bases, leaving 6 bases not matched to a gene. The CDR3 is 14 residues long. This chain's CDR3 is CAISAPRGDGELFF. The CDR3 DNA is TGTGCCATCAGTGCTCCCCGGGGGGACGGGGAGCTGTTTTTT.

This clonotype was seen only a few times. The chain combines TRBV4-1 with TRBJ2-3, with D possibly TRBD1 on 5 matching bases. Germline V lookup: CDR1 MGHRA, CDR2 YSYEKL. V was cut by 3 bases and J by 5 bases, with 12 bases left in between. The CDR3 totals 14 residues. The CDR3 loop reads CASSQGPQGDTQYF. The CDR3 coding sequence is TGCGCCAGCAGCCAGGGCCCCCAGGGAGATACGCAGTATTTT.

The chain employs TRBV20-1 and TRBJ2-5; 11 nucleotides match TRBD2. In germline, CDR1 is DFQATT, CDR2 SNEGSKA (reference sequence). The ends lost 4 bases at V and 1 base at J; junction bases unmatched: 5. The CDR3 covers 15 residues. CDR3 protein: CSAISLAGGQETQYF. The CDR3 nucleotides read TGCAGTGCTATTAGCCTAGCGGGGGGCCAAGAGACCCAGTACTTC.

The V and J genes are TRBV2 and TRBJ1-5; possibly TRBD1 for D (6 bases). V was clipped by 5 bases and J by 7 bases, with 15 bases between them. CDR3 length equals 14 residues. Germline V lookup: CDR1 SNHLY, CDR2 FYNNEI. Written as DNA, the CDR3 is TGTGCCAGCAGTACCCAGGGGCCGGGGCAGCCCCAGCATTTT. It yields the protein CASSTQGPGQPQHF.

The rearrangement links TRBV20-1 to TRBJ1-2, with unresolved D. The CDR3 totals 14 residues. Per the germline V gene, CDR1 is DFQATT and CDR2 is SNEGSKA (reference sequence). V was shortened by 4 bases and J by 2 bases, with 14 bases between the two germline ends. CDR3 sequence (DNA): TGCAGTGCTAAAGCGCCCGGGTACAACTATGGCTACACCTTC. It yields the protein CSAKAPGYNYGYTF.

This clonotype was seen repeatedly, ten times or more. The rearrangement joins TRBV7-2 to TRBJ2-2; D unresolved. This CDR3 region has 15 residues. The V end was cut by 1 base, the J end by 0 bases, with 6 bases between. Germline V gene data show CDR1 as SGHTA and CDR2 as FQGNSA. CDR3 protein: CASSLGLANTGELFF. DNA for the CDR3: TGTGCCAGCAGCTTAGGACTGGCGAACACCGGGGAGCTGTTTTTT.

In this sample, this clonotype turned up many times. The J gene is TRBJ2-6, the V gene TRBV7-2; 10 positions match TRBD2. Trimming removed 5 bases from V and 3 bases from J; junction bases left unmatched: 10. Germline V gives CDR1 SGHTA, CDR2 FQGNSA. The CDR3 loop spans 18 amino acids. The CDR3 DNA reads as TGTGCCAGCAGCGTTAGCGGGGGGTGGTCCAGTGGGGCCAACGTCCTGACTTTC. As protein: CASSVSGGWSSGANVLTF.

The J gene is TRBJ1-1, the V gene TRBV12-3 or TRBV12-4; D might be TRBD1 (6 bases). Trimming removed 4 bases at V and 3 bases at J, with 12 bases between. The CDR3 is 14 residues long. The CDR3 DNA reads TGTGCCAGCAGTTCGCAGGGGTATGACACTGAAGCTTTCTTT. It encodes CASSSQGYDTEAFF.

A few counts support this clonotype. The rearrangement links TRBV20-1 to TRBJ1-1, with a weak D call TRBD1 (6 bases). Germline CDR1 reads DFQATT; CDR2 reads SNEGSKA (reference sequence). Trimming stripped 6 bases from V and 0 bases from J, with 17 bases between. The CDR3 runs to 15 residues. CDR3: CSARGWEGMNTEAFF. For the CDR3, the DNA is TGCAGTGCAAGGGGGTGGGAGGGGATGAACACTGAAGCTTTCTTT.